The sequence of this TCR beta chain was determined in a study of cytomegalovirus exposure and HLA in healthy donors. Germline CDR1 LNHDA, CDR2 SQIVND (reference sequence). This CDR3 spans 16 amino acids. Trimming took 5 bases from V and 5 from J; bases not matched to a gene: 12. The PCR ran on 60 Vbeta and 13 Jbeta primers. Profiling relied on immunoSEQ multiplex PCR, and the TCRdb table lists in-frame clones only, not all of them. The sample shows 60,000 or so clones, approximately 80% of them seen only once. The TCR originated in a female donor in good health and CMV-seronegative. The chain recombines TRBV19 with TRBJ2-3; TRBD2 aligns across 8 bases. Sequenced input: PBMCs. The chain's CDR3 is CASSEGELAVKDTQYF. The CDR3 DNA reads TGTGCCAGTAGTGAAGGGGAACTAGCGGTGAAAGATACGCAGTATTTT. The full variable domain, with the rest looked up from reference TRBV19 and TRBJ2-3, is DGGITQSPKYLFRKEGQNVTLSCEQNLNHDAMYWYRQDPGQGLRLIYYSQIVNDFQKGDIAEGYSVSREKKESFPLTVTSAQKNPTAFYLCASSEGELAVKDTQYFGPGTRLTVL.